This TCR beta chain came from a study of T cells in Graves' hyperthyroidism and ophthalmopathy. Disease lasting under 3 months, a NOSPECS grade of at least 4, and a Clinical Activity Score of at least 3 were features of the ophthalmopathy patients. Any patient presenting with uncontrolled infection, other autoimmune disease, pregnancy or lactation was left out. About this clonotype itself: Its antigen is not identified.

Germline V gene sequence: CDR1 PRHDT, CDR2 FYEKMQ (reference sequence). This CDR3 has 15 residues. Trimming removed 2 bases from V and 6 bases from J, with 14 bases in between. RNA transcripts provided the source from which TCR beta CDR3 regions were amplified. First-round RT-PCR targeting the TCR CDR3 was performed with the HTBI primer set. In TCRdb, the multiplex PCR reads were re-called with MiXCR into one record per CDR3 protein. The sample comprises under 500,000 distinct CDR3 sequences, over 12% of which are singletons, and around 30% rests with the top ten. Study-level results: Expanded thyroid clonotypes (above 0.001) were mostly also found in blood.

The material sequenced was blood. This receptor was taken from a man over 45 with Graves' ophthalmopathy. The rearrangement links TRBV13 to TRBJ2-1; D possibly corresponds to TRBD1 (5 bases). CDR3 coding DNA: TGTGCCAGCAGCTTACAGGGTTCTCCTTCCAATGAGCAGTTCTTC. Protein sequence: CASSLQGSPSNEQFF.